A single sample gave rise to the 17 T cell receptor beta chains below, sequenced in a study of CXCR3-negative and CXCR3-positive naive CD8 T cells. The TRB libraries of cDNA were built by UMI-labeled 5' RACE. TCRdb reprocessed the 5' RACE reads, with one entry per CDR3 protein and no DNA. Here the sample table reports some 130,000 distinct CDR3 sequences. The sequenced material came from naive CXCR3- CD8+ T cells from blood. Subset reported: CD45RO-CCR7+CD27+CD95- naive CD8+ T cells lacking CXCR3 (TNR3-). Source of these receptors: a human donor in good health. Some clones in this sample may be carry-over from other donors' samples.

The V call is TRBV4-3, the J call TRBJ1-3. The CDR3 is 13 residues long. Germline assignment: CDR1 LGHNA and CDR2 YSLEER. Here the CDR3 reads CASSQEFGNTIYF.

The V and J genes are TRBV21-1 and TRBJ2-7. TRBV21-1 is termed a pseudogene. The CDR3 is 13 amino acids. The CDR3 loop reads CASSPQVSYEQYF.

V is TRBV28 and J is TRBJ2-5; TCRdb outputs TRBD1, but without DNA this stays unchecked. Looked up from germline, CDR1 is MDHEN and CDR2 is SYDVKM. The CDR3 contains 13 residues. CDR3 sequence: CASSDPGVETQYF.

The V and J genes are TRBV5-5 and TRBJ2-3; checking the TCRdb D call of TRBD2 is not possible without DNA. Germline lookup yields CDR1 SGHKS and CDR2 YYEKEE (reference sequence). The CDR3 loop spans 17 amino acids. The CDR3 sequence: CASSSRWASGSTDTQYF.

This rearrangement joins TRBV11-1 to TRBJ2-1; there is no DNA to check the TCRdb D call of TRBD2. Looked up from germline, CDR1 is SGHAT and CDR2 is FQDESV (reference sequence). The CDR3 is made up of 17 amino acids. CDR3: CASSFRGWNPSSVEQFF.

V usage is TRBV2 and J usage is TRBJ2-3; TCRdb returns TRBD1, unconfirmable since there is no DNA. This CDR3 region has 16 residues. Germline-derived CDR1 and CDR2 are SNHLY and FYNNEI. The CDR3 is CASQATEGQRTDTQYF.

This chain uses TRBV5-1 with TRBJ2-5. The CDR3 spans 15 residues. Looked up from germline, CDR1 is SGHRS and CDR2 is YFSETQ. The CDR3 loop reads CASSLSWRNQETQYF. Full variable domain (missing parts from reference TRBV5-1 and TRBJ2-5): KAGVTQTPRYLIKTRGQQVTLSCSPISGHRSVSWYQQTPGQGLQFLFEYFSETQRNKGNFPGRFSGRQFSNSRSEMNVSTLELGDSALYLCASSLSWRNQETQYFGPGTRLLVL.

The genes are TRBV7-9 and TRBJ2-1. There are 12 residues in the CDR3. Germline loops: CDR1 SEHNR, CDR2 FQNEAQ (reference sequence). The CDR3 is CASSFRSVEQFF.

The chain is built from TRBV28 and TRBJ2-7; TCRdb picks TRBD1, but there is no DNA to check that call. Germline CDR1 reads MDHEN; CDR2 reads SYDVKM. This CDR3 comprises 14 residues. The CDR3: CASSVHRDNYEQYF.

The CDR3: CASSEAWDNEQFF. The genes are TRBV2 and TRBJ2-1. Germline assignment: CDR1 SNHLY and CDR2 FYNNEI. This CDR3 has 13 amino acids.

This chain connects TRBV6-4 to TRBJ2-2; the TRBD1 assignment by TCRdb is unverifiable without DNA. CDR1 MRHNA and CDR2 SNTAGT come from the germline V gene. This CDR3 is built from 16 residues. CDR3 protein: CASSDSGDRGTGELFF.

The V gene is TRBV19, the J gene TRBJ2-1; without DNA, the TCRdb call of TRBD1 cannot be checked. There are 13 residues in the CDR3. Germline loops: CDR1 LNHDA, CDR2 SQIVND (reference sequence). This CDR3 reads CATRQGGKDEQFF.

The chain combines TRBV21-1 with TRBJ2-1; TCRdb returns TRBD2, unconfirmable since there is no DNA. TRBV21-1 corresponds to a pseudogene. The CDR3 is made up of 22 amino acids. CDR3 amino acids: CASSKGALAGGLGWGAYNEQFF.

This chain links TRBV7-9 with TRBJ2-7; TCRdb indicates TRBD2, and absent DNA this call remains unverified. The CDR3 runs to 18 residues. From germline, CDR1 is SEHNR and CDR2 FQNEAQ (reference sequence). The CDR3 sequence is CASSFATRGLADMYEQYF. Full variable domain (missing parts from reference TRBV7-9 and TRBJ2-7): DTGVSQNPRHKITKRGQNVTFRCDPISEHNRLYWYRQTLGQGPEFLTYFQNEAQLEKSRLLSDRFSAERPKGSFSTLEIQRTEQGDSAMYLCASSFATRGLADMYEQYFGPGTRLTVT.

The rearrangement uses TRBV20-1 and TRBJ1-1; there is no DNA to check the TCRdb D call of TRBD1. CDR1 and CDR2 from the germline V gene are DFQATT and SNEGSKA (reference sequence). The CDR3 sequence is 13 residues long. This chain's CDR3 is CSARGQSTNEAFF.

The V call is TRBV3-1, the J call TRBJ2-1; TCRdb proposes TRBD2, but this gene call is untestable without DNA. CDR1 and CDR2 from the germline V gene are LGHDT and YNNKEL (reference sequence). This CDR3 has 11 amino acids. The CDR3 here is CASQGTNEQFF.

V and J are TRBV7-2 and TRBJ1-5; the D gene TCRdb calls, TRBD1, cannot be checked with no DNA. There are 13 residues in the CDR3. Germline CDR1 is SGHTA and CDR2 is FQGNSA. The CDR3 sequence is CASSYGGTQPQHF.